These T cell receptor beta chains were read from a single sample in a study of CD8 T cells in ankylosing spondylitis. TCRdb re-called the 5' RACE reads with MiXCR, one entry per CDR3 protein. The repertoire holds some 130,000 distinct CDR3 sequences, with 7% to 10% as singletons. The sequenced sample consisted of blood, either unsorted or a sorted T cell fraction (not recorded which). These receptors all come from a male donor with ankylosing spondylitis or in good health (not recorded which). Each CDR3 is given without its conserved first and last residue.

TRBV28 | ASSLVKYNQPQH
TRBV7-2 | ASSPAANRYEQY
TRBV4-3 | ASTRINTGELF
TRBV9 | ASSGGTSGYTEQF
TRBV12-3/TRBV12-4 | ASSLEPGTAQH
TRBV6-2/TRBV6-3 | ASGRGQGGQPQH
TRBV6-2/TRBV6-3 | ASLSGAAHEQF
TRBV20-1 | SASIYRAGITDTQY
TRBV20-1 | SAGKAGTQETQY
TRBV5-1 | ASSFALAGTGDIQY
TRBV24-1 | ATSDPSSLAGGRRNEQF
TRBV5-1 | ASSLRAPYEQY
TRBV20-1 | SAREFGGASGNTIY
TRBV7-2 | ASSIRVLADEQF
TRBV7-2 | ASSLYGSSYNEQF
TRBV12-3/TRBV12-4 | ASSLIFGTGAADTQY
TRBV29-1 | SVEGPGGFEQY
TRBV20-1 | SATVTDTQY
TRBV20-1 | SVRKEGPLLLETQY
TRBV12-3/TRBV12-4 | ATTSAGPNTGELF
TRBV27 | ASSFSRADTQY
TRBV7-2 | ASSTRASNIQPQH
TRBV24-1 | ATSDLGGNHNEQF
TRBV7-6 | ASSFAGGTDTQY
TRBV25-1 | ASSEWVGGSYNEQF
TRBV29-1 | SVAQGRANEKLF
TRBV20-1 | SATVAGKNIQY
TRBV6-1 | ASSQGQRYEQY
TRBV20-1 | STLSYNEQF
TRBV12-3/TRBV12-4 | ASSLSPSGPYEQY
TRBV20-1 | SGGPGTEQY
TRBV7-2 | ASSLDWIRYEQY
TRBV20-1 | SADGAGATGELF
TRBV12-3/TRBV12-4 | ASSFHLLGADTQY
TRBV20-1 | SANARGNEQF
TRBV7-2 | ASSPLPSGDQETQY
TRBV20-1 | SAPDRLGQPQH
TRBV18 | ASSPKQGYNEQF
TRBV6-1 | ASRSDKSSLAF
TRBV7-9 | ASSLSRDRGYGYT
TRBV7-6 | ASSAGTSSYEQY
TRBV11-2 | ASVRSRLGADTQY
TRBV6-6 | ASSFGTEETQY
TRBV20-1 | SARHGGSHQETQY